This note documents a single T cell receptor (beta chain) sequence. The sample belongs to a study of CD8 T cells in Susac syndrome. Germline V gene sequence: CDR1 KGHDR, CDR2 SFDVKD. Trimming cost V 1 base and J 12 bases; bases outside gene matches: 3. The CDR3 is 13 amino acids. Sequencing of TCR beta drew on CD8+ and CD4+ T cells from blood. TEMRA cells were enriched by FACS, while CD8+ and CD4+ T cells were obtained through a negative isolation that was performed magnetically. Random hexamers primed reverse transcription of 0.5 to 1 ug RNA. Amplification of TCR beta CDR3 spanned 54 Vbeta and 13 Jbeta via immunoSEQ multiplex PCR. TCRdb re-derived calls from the immunoSEQ multiplex PCR reads in MiXCR, one entry per CDR3 protein. Among roughly 150,000 distinct CDR3 sequences listed, roughly nine tenths were seen once.

The clonotype was recovered from a human donor in good health. The rearrangement links TRBV24-1 to TRBJ2-1; 9 nucleotides agree with TRBD1. The sequenced sample was CD4+ T cells from PBMCs. The CDR3 protein is CATSDFDRGWQFF. The DNA for the CDR3 is TGTGCCACCAGTGATTTCGACAGGGGGTGGCAGTTCTTC.